The 14 T cell receptor beta chains reported below all come from one sample, sequenced in a study of blood T cell repertoires in COVID-19. TCRdb's copy holds only in-frame clones and misses some; the assay was immunoSEQ multiplex PCR. The table lists around 99,000 clones, just under 90% of them singletons. Source material: peripheral blood. All receptors come from a human donor in a cohort sampled during active COVID-19.

The rearrangement joins TRBV3-1 (or the pseudogene TRBV3-2) to TRBJ1-4; possible D gene TRBD1, 5 bases. V was shortened by 2 bases and J by 3 bases, with 13 bases between the two germline ends. There are 16 residues in the CDR3. Germline CDR1 is LGHDT and CDR2 is YNNKEL (reference sequence). The CDR3 sequence: CASSQFRGAANEKLFF. The CDR3 DNA sequence: TGTGCCAGCAGCCAATTTAGGGGCGCGGCTAATGAAAAACTGTTTTTT.

This clone occurred a few times. This rearrangement joins TRBV7-9 to TRBJ1-1; TRBD1 agrees at 8 bases. This CDR3 is built from 13 residues. Germline CDR1 is SEHNR and CDR2 is FQNEAQ (reference sequence). With 5 bases clipped from V and 10 bases from J, the junction kept 9 bases outside the gene matches. CDR3 region: CASSPTGGRGAFF. CDR3 in DNA: TGTGCCAGCAGCCCTACAGGGGGACGGGGAGCTTTCTTT.

A single count supports this clone. This chain joins TRBV10-1 and TRBJ2-7, with a possible D match to TRBD2 (5 bases). The germline V and J ends were trimmed by 6 bases and 0 bases, with 12 bases remaining between them. The CDR3 length is 14 residues. Germline-derived CDR1 and CDR2 are WNHNN and SYGVQD (reference sequence). The CDR3 DNA follows: TGCGCCAGCAGGGTGGAGACTAACTCCTACGAGCAGTACTTC. It specifies CASRVETNSYEQYF.

The chain employs TRBV7-2 and TRBJ1-6; a weak D match, TRBD1 (5 bases). This CDR3 contains 16 residues. From germline, CDR1 is SGHTA and CDR2 FQGNSA. V lost 1 base and J lost 11, with 18 bases in between. The CDR3 DNA reads TGTGCCAGCAGCTTAGATTCTAGTTCGGCAGGGACACCCCTCCACTTT. Protein: CASSLDSSSAGTPLHF.

The rearrangement uses TRBV5-4 and TRBJ1-5; D uncertain. The V end was cut by 10 bases, the J end by 1 base, with 9 bases between. Germline CDR1 and CDR2: SGHNT and YYREEE (reference sequence). This CDR3 region has 12 residues. CDR3 DNA: TGTGCCTTAGGGAGCAGCAATCAGCCCCAGCATTTT. Amino acids: CALGSSNQPQHF. Together with reference TRBV5-4 and TRBJ1-5, the CDR3 gives the full variable domain: ETGVTQSPTHLIKTRGQQVTLRCSSQSGHNTVSWYQQALGQGPQFIFQYYREEENGRGNFPPRFSGLQFPNYSSELNVNALELDDSALYLCALGSSNQPQHFGDGTRLSIL.

The chain couples TRBV19 to TRBJ2-4; TRBD1 agrees at 7 bases. V lost 1 base, J lost 1 base, and 13 bases stayed unmatched. This CDR3 region has 19 residues. CDR1 and CDR2 (germline): LNHDA, SQIVND (reference sequence). This CDR3 is CASSIGRPDRERAKNIQYF. The CDR3 region has the DNA TGTGCCAGTAGTATAGGCCGCCCCGACAGGGAAAGGGCCAAAAACATTCAGTACTTC. Full variable domain (outside the CDR3, taken from reference TRBV19 and TRBJ2-4): DGGITQSPKYLFRKEGQNVTLSCEQNLNHDAMYWYRQDPGQGLRLIYYSQIVNDFQKGDIAEGYSVSREKKESFPLTVTSAQKNPTAFYLCASSIGRPDRERAKNIQYFGAGTRLSVL.

The gene calls are TRBV4-2 and TRBJ1-5; perhaps TRBD1 as D (5 bases). Trimming took off 1 base at V and 4 bases at J, with 11 bases between the two ends. There are 15 residues in the CDR3. CDR1 is LGHNA, CDR2 YNFKEQ, per germline. CDR3 sequence: CASSQGVGGNQPQHF. DNA for the CDR3: TGTGCCAGCAGCCAAGGAGTGGGGGGTAATCAGCCCCAGCATTTT.

The rearrangement uses TRBV5-6 and TRBJ2-7; D might be TRBD1 (5 bases). V was pared by 5 bases and J by 1 base, with 7 bases between. This CDR3 is 12 amino acids long. Germline CDR1 SGHDT, CDR2 YYEEEE. Here the CDR3 reads CASSRQSYEQYF. CDR3 nucleotides: TGTGCCAGCAGTAGACAGTCCTACGAGCAGTACTTC.

The CDR3 sequence: CATPSGILAANTGELFF. CDR3 nucleotides: TGTGCCACACCGTCAGGGATCCTGGCCGCGAACACCGGGGAGCTGTTTTTT. The V call is TRBV24-1, the J call TRBJ2-2; D possibly corresponds to TRBD1 (5 bases). The CDR3 runs to 17 residues. Trimming shortened V by 10 bases and J by 0 bases, and 20 bases separated the two germline ends. Germline loops: CDR1 KGHDR, CDR2 SFDVKD.

CDR3 sequence (DNA): TGTGCCAGCAGCTCGAACACAGGCAGGGGTGAAAAACTGTTTTTT. Protein: CASSSNTGRGEKLFF. V usage is TRBV7-6 and J usage is TRBJ1-4; TRBD1 might be the D (6 bases). Looked up from germline, CDR1 is SGHVS and CDR2 is FNYEAQ. The CDR3 runs 15 residues. V lost 4 bases to trimming and J lost 7 bases, with 16 bases between them.

This chain links TRBV28 with TRBJ1-5; tentatively, D is TRBD1 (5 bases). CDR3 length: 15 amino acids. Trimming pared 8 bases from V and 2 bases from J, leaving 16 bases between. Germline CDR1 and CDR2: MDHEN and SYDVKM. The CDR3 nucleotides read TGTGCCAGCCGACGGGGGATCCTTGGCAATCAGCCCCAGCATTTT. Translated: CASRRGILGNQPQHF.

This chain links TRBV5-1 with TRBJ2-3; 8 positions agree with TRBD1. Per the germline V gene, CDR1 is SGHRS and CDR2 is YFSETQ. The CDR3 runs to 16 residues. Trimming cost V 0 bases and J 2 bases; bases outside gene matches: 5. The CDR3 spells CASSLGTGQDTDTQYF. CDR3 sequence (DNA): TGCGCCAGCAGCTTGGGGACGGGACAGGACACAGATACGCAGTATTTT. Combining the CDR3 with reference TRBV5-1 and TRBJ2-3 gives the whole variable domain KAGVTQTPRYLIKTRGQQVTLSCSPISGHRSVSWYQQTPGQGLQFLFEYFSETQRNKGNFPGRFSGRQFSNSRSEMNVSTLELGDSALYLCASSLGTGQDTDTQYFGPGTRLTVL.

The V and J genes are TRBV4-1 and TRBJ1-2; D might be TRBD1 (5 bases). V lost 2 bases, J lost 3 bases, and 16 bases lay in between. The CDR3 contains 16 residues. CDR1 MGHRA and CDR2 YSYEKL come from the germline V gene. CDR3 amino acids: CASSQIPGGSDYGYTF. CDR3 in DNA: TGCGCCAGCAGCCAAATCCCGGGGGGTTCAGACTATGGCTACACCTTC.

A note on this clone: Other DNA sequences in this sample translate to the same CDR3. V gene TRBV11-1 combines with J gene TRBJ2-3; 8 nucleotides line up with TRBD2. Germline assignment: CDR1 SGHAT and CDR2 FQDESV (reference sequence). The CDR3 extends over 16 amino acids. V was clipped by 5 bases and J by 6 bases; unmatched bases: 13. The chain's CDR3 is CASSPLGGGGRDTQYF. In nucleotides, the CDR3 is TGTGCCAGCAGCCCACTGGGGGGCGGGGGGCGGGATACGCAGTATTTT.